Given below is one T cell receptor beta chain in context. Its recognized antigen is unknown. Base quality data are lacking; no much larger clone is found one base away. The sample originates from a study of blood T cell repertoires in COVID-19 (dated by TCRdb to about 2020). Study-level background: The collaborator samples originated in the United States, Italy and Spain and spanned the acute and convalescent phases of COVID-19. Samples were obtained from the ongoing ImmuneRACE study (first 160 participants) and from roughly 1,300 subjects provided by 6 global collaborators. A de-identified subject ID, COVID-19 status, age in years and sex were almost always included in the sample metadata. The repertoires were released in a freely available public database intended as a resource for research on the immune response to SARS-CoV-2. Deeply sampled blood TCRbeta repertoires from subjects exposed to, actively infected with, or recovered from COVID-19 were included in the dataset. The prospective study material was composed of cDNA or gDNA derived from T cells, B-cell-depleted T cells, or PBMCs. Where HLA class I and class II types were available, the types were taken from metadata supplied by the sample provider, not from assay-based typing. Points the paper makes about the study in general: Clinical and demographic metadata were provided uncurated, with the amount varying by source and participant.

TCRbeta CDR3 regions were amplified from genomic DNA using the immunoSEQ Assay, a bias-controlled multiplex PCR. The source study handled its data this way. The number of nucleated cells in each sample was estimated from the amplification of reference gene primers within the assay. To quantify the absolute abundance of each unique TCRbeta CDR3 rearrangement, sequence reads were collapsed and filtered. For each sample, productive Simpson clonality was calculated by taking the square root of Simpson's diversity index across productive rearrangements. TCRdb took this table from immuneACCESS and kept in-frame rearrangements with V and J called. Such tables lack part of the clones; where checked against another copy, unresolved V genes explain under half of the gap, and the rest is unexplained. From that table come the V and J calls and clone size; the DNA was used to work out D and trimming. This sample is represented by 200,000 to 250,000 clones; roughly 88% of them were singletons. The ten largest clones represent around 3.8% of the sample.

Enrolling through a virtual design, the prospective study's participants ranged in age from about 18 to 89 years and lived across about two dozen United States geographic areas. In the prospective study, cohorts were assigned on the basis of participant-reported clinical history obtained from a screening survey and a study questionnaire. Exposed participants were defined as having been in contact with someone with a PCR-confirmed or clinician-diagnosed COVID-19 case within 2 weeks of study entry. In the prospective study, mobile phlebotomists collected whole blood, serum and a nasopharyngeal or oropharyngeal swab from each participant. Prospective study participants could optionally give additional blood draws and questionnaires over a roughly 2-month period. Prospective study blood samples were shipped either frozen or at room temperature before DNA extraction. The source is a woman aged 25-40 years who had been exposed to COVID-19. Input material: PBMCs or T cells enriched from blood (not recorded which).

The sequence in DNA is TGTGCCAGCAGGCTGAACGGACAGGACCAAGAGACCCAGTACTTC. It translates to CASRLNGQDQETQYF. In this chain, TRBV7-3 is recombined with TRBJ2-5, and 7 junctional nucleotides match TRBD1. After removal of 6 bases from V and 0 bases from J, the junction retains 7 bases not matched to a gene. The CDR3 contains 15 residues, cysteine and phenylalanine counted. Of the read, only the CDR3 DNA is kept; its 45 bases are in frame from base 1. CDR1 SGHTA and CDR2 FQGTGA were looked up in the germline V gene.